This T cell receptor beta chain was retrieved from a study of blood T cell repertoires in COVID-19. Profiling relied on immunoSEQ multiplex PCR, and the TCRdb table lists in-frame clones only, not all of them. The sample carries about 56,000 clones, about 88% recorded once. This receptor was identified in a woman aged 60-75 years with COVID-19, enrolled during active disease. Specimen: peripheral blood.

CDR3 protein: CASSQDLSGVWNEQFF. The CDR3 bases are TGCGCCAGCAGCCAAGATTTGTCAGGGGTTTGGAATGAGCAGTTCTTC. The chain is built from TRBV4-3 and TRBJ2-1; D perhaps matches TRBD1 (6 bases). The CDR3 sequence is 16 residues long. CDR1 and CDR2 from the germline V gene are LGHNA and YSLEER. Trimming removed 0 bases from V and 7 bases from J, with 16 bases in between.